This T cell receptor beta chain came from a study of blood T cell repertoires in COVID-19. Data came from immunoSEQ multiplex PCR; TCRdb stores just in-frame clones and leaves some out. Seen here are 70,000 to 90,000 clones, 80% to 90% observed once, and the top ten hold about 18%. This TCR was sampled from a woman in her sixties with acute or convalescent COVID-19. Sequences were obtained from peripheral blood.

The CDR3: CAISETQGYNTEAFF. The CDR3 DNA sequence: TGTGCCATCAGTGAGACCCAGGGGTACAACACTGAAGCTTTCTTT. The chain uses TRBV10-3 and TRBJ1-1, with a possible D match to TRBD1 (6 bases). Germline V gene lookup returns CDR1 ENHRY and CDR2 SYGVKD. The germline V and J ends were trimmed by 2 bases and 2 bases, with 12 bases remaining between them. The CDR3 spans 15 residues.